The T cell receptor (beta chain) described here comes from a study of blood T cell repertoires in COVID-19. TCRdb's copy holds only in-frame clones and misses some; the assay was immunoSEQ multiplex PCR. The profile shows 70,000 to 80,000 clones, roughly nine tenths of them singletons. The trim removed 3 bases at V and 7 bases at J, leaving 3 bases unmatched. The CDR3 covers 12 residues. CDR1 is DFQATT, CDR2 SNEGSKA, per germline (reference sequence). The receptor comes from an older man in a cohort sampled during active COVID-19. The sample comprised peripheral blood. This sequence joins TRBV20-1 and TRBJ2-5, with TRBD2 matching over 9 bases. This chain's CDR3 is CSASSGGLTQYF. CDR3 sequence (DNA): TGCAGTGCTAGTAGCGGGGGTTTGACCCAGTACTTC.